These 10 T cell receptor beta chains share one sample of origin, sequenced in a study of PD-1 blockade in classical Hodgkin lymphoma. Each and every patient relapsed after autologous stem cell transplantation, and patients got differing brentuximab vedotin exposure. TCRdb keeps only in-frame clones here, not all; method: immunoSEQ multiplex PCR. This table has over 90,000 clones, about 91% appearing once. Sample: peripheral blood mononuclear cells (PBMCs), taken before the second cycle of nivolumab. Source of these receptors: a human donor with classical Hodgkin lymphoma.

This clone has a handful of counts. The chain couples TRBV29-1 to TRBJ2-5; no definite D call. The germline CDR1 and CDR2 sequences are SQVTM and ANQGSEA. The CDR3 loop spans 16 amino acids. Trimming left V 6 bases short and J 5 bases short, with 25 bases between. Here the CDR3 DNA reads TGCAGCGTCGGGTCCCAACACTCGGCGGCGAGGGAGACCCAGTACTTC. This translates into CSVGSQHSAARETQYF.

The chain couples TRBV5-1 to TRBJ1-1; D is unresolved. This CDR3 spans 16 amino acids. V was shortened by 2 bases and J by 4 bases, with 18 bases between the two germline ends. Per germline, CDR1 SGHRS and CDR2 YFSETQ. For the CDR3, the DNA is TGCGCCAGCAGCTTACGATCGGGCAGGCCTCGCACTGAAGCTTTCTTT. It codes for CASSLRSGRPRTEAFF.

This clone occurred a few times. The chain couples TRBV10-3 to TRBJ2-3; D unresolved. This CDR3 has 16 amino acids. Germline V gene lookup returns CDR1 ENHRY and CDR2 SYGVKD. Trimming left V 3 bases short and J 2 bases short, with 15 bases between. CDR3 coding DNA: TGTGCCATCAGTGAAAGATTAGTTAGTATCACAGATACGCAGTATTTT. Amino acid sequence: CAISERLVSITDTQYF.

The CDR3, as DNA: TGTGCCAGTAGTAAGGAGGTTGGAGAGCAGTTCTTC. The encoded protein is CASSKEVGEQFF. The chain uses TRBV19 and TRBJ2-1, with D perhaps matching TRBD2 (5 bases). V lost 4 bases, J lost 10 bases, and 11 bases lay in between. Germline V lookup: CDR1 LNHDA, CDR2 SQIVND (reference sequence). This CDR3 has 12 residues.

The rearrangement joins TRBV7-2 to TRBJ2-6, with D perhaps assigned TRBD1 or TRBD2 (5 bases each). The ends were cut back, 6 bases at V and 0 bases at J, with 18 bases in the middle. Germline-derived CDR1 and CDR2 are SGHTA and FQGNSA. The CDR3 has 18 amino acids. The CDR3 loop reads CASRDPRDGYSGANVLTF. CDR3 DNA sequence: TGTGCCAGCAGGGACCCTCGGGACGGCTACTCTGGGGCCAACGTCCTGACTTTC.

The J gene is TRBJ1-2, the V gene TRBV5-4, with 7 bases fitting TRBD1. The CDR3 spans 15 residues. Germline V gene data show CDR1 as SGHNT and CDR2 as YYREEE (reference sequence). With 2 bases clipped from V and 7 bases from J, the junction kept 11 bases outside the gene matches. The CDR3 is CASSFRGAGGGGYTF. CDR3 nucleotide sequence: TGTGCCAGCAGCTTCCGGGGGGCAGGGGGTGGTGGCTACACCTTC.

The V gene is TRBV29-1, the J gene TRBJ2-3; 9 bases are shared with TRBD2. Germline values: CDR1 SQVTM, CDR2 ANQGSEA. The CDR3 length is 16 residues. The ends lost 2 bases at V and 4 bases at J; junction bases unmatched: 10. CDR3 sequence reads: CSVELAGRVSADTQYF. CDR3 coding DNA: TGCAGCGTTGAACTAGCGGGGAGGGTCAGCGCAGATACGCAGTATTTT.

This clone was seen only once. The chain is built from TRBV7-9 and TRBJ2-7; D uncertain. V lost 4 bases to trimming and J lost 0 bases, with 10 bases between them. The CDR3 loop spans 14 amino acids. Germline lookup yields CDR1 SEHNR and CDR2 FQNEAQ (reference sequence). CDR3: CASSSSGDSYEQYF. CDR3 DNA sequence: TGTGCCAGCAGCTCCTCAGGAGACTCCTACGAGCAGTACTTC. The entire variable domain, with the rest obtained from reference TRBV7-9 and TRBJ2-7, is as follows: DTGVSQNPRHKITKRGQNVTFRCDPISEHNRLYWYRQTLGQGPEFLTYFQNEAQLEKSRLLSDRFSAERPKGSFSTLEIQRTEQGDSAMYLCASSSSGDSYEQYFGPGTRLTVT.

This chain joins TRBV28 and TRBJ2-3; TRBD2 aligns across 15 bases. CDR3 length equals 16 residues. The J segment lost 7 bases and the V segment lost 5 bases, leaving 7 bases of the junction unmatched. Per germline, CDR1 MDHEN and CDR2 SYDVKM. The CDR3, as DNA: TGTGCCAGCAGTATCGCCGGGACTAGCGGGGGGTATACGCAGTATTTT. This sequence encodes CASSIAGTSGGYTQYF. The full variable domain, completed using reference TRBV28 and TRBJ2-3, is DVKVTQSSRYLVKRTGEKVFLECVQDMDHENMFWYRQDPGLGLRLIYFSYDVKMKEKGDIPEGYSVSREKKERFSLILESASTNQTSMYLCASSIAGTSGGYTQYFGPGTRLTVL.

CDR3 in DNA: TGTGCCAGCAGCCAAGTATTAGCGGGGGGGCAGGGAAATGAGCAGTTCTTC. Residues: CASSQVLAGGQGNEQFF. This chain connects TRBV4-2 to TRBJ2-1; 11 nucleotides align to TRBD2. With V trimmed by 1 base and J by 7 bases, 9 bases remained unmatched. Per the germline V gene, CDR1 is LGHNA and CDR2 is YNFKEQ. The CDR3 loop spans 17 amino acids.